A selection of T cell receptor beta chains follows, all from one sample in a study of CD8+ T cells in alopecia areata. This table comes from immunoSEQ multiplex PCR, and its TCRdb copy is limited to in-frame clones, with some not included. The table includes more than 200,000 clones, roughly two thirds detected once. The sequencing used CD4+ T cells sorted from blood, collected at week 0. The receptor set was obtained from a human donor with alopecia areata. Both conserved end residues are part of each CDR3. The order of the fields is clone size, D gene, V gene, J gene, CDR3 protein, CDR3 DNA. A D gene is named only where the DNA matches it firmly. Only part of the rows carry a size: once, few, many, or a class if the clone is expanded.

few	NA	TRBV9	TRBJ2-3	CASSVVRGTDTQYF	TGTGCCAGCAGCGTAGTAAGGGGCACAGATACGCAGTATTTT
NA	NA	TRBV2	TRBJ1-4	CATQGGTNEKLFF	TGTGCCACCCAAGGAGGGACTAATGAAAAACTGTTTTTT
few	NA	TRBV29-1	TRBJ2-5	CSASRGSVETQYF	TGCAGCGCCTCCCGGGGAAGTGTGGAGACCCAGTACTTC
NA	NA	TRBV7-9	TRBJ1-6	CASSLTVNSPLHF	TGTGCCAGCAGCTTAACAGTTAATTCACCCCTCCACTTT
NA	NA	TRBV7-3	TRBJ2-2	CASSLAPPGHNTGELFF	TGTGCCAGCAGCTTAGCCCCCCCCGGACACAACACCGGGGAGCTGTTTTTT
NA	TRBD1	TRBV11-2	TRBJ1-1	CASSLTDRTEAFF	TGTGCCAGCAGCCTCACGGACAGGACTGAAGCTTTCTTT
NA	NA	TRBV30	TRBJ2-3	CAWGTGPDTQYF	TGTGCCTGGGGAACAGGGCCAGATACGCAGTATTTT
NA	TRBD1	TRBV5-1	TRBJ1-6	CASSPGQREGSPLHF	TGCGCCAGCAGCCCGGGACAGCGAGAAGGTTCACCCCTCCACTTT
NA	NA	TRBV19	TRBJ2-5	CASSIGVRETQYF	TGTGCCAGTAGTATCGGAGTTCGGGAGACCCAGTACTTC
NA	NA	TRBV5-4	TRBJ2-1	CASSLGAGESNEQFF	TGTGCCAGCAGCTTGGGGGCTGGGGAAAGCAATGAGCAGTTCTTC
NA	NA	TRBV30	TRBJ1-5	CAWTPALVNQPQHF	TGTGCCTGGACCCCGGCCCTTGTCAATCAGCCCCAGCATTTT
few	NA	TRBV7-2	TRBJ2-4	CASSLGAPNIQYF	TGTGCCAGCAGCTTAGGGGCCCCAAACATTCAGTACTTC
NA	NA	TRBV29-1	TRBJ2-5	CSVEVQETQYF	TGCAGCGTTGAAGTCCAAGAGACCCAGTACTTC
NA	NA	TRBV13	TRBJ2-3	CASGLREGTQYF	TGTGCCAGCGGTCTTAGAGAAGGTACGCAGTATTTT
NA	NA	TRBV29-1	TRBJ1-2	CSVEDRVPNYGYTF	TGCAGCGTTGAAGATCGGGTGCCTAACTATGGCTACACCTTC
few	NA	TRBV29-1	TRBJ1-5	CSVGVRNSNQPQHF	TGCAGCGTTGGGGTACGGAATAGCAATCAGCCCCAGCATTTT
few	NA	TRBV5-1	TRBJ2-1	CASSFAASSYNEQFF	TGCGCCAGCAGCTTCGCGGCATCCTCCTACAATGAGCAGTTCTTC
NA	TRBD2	TRBV5-6	TRBJ2-7	CASSGWTSGGPYEQYF	TGTGCCAGCAGCGGATGGACTAGCGGGGGCCCCTACGAGCAGTACTTC
few	NA	TRBV10-3	TRBJ2-3	CAISELEGGTDTQYF	TGTGCCATCAGTGAATTAGAGGGGGGCACAGATACGCAGTATTTT
NA	TRBD2	TRBV7-2	TRBJ2-1	CASSLSGGDYNEQFF	TGTGCCAGCAGCTTGAGCGGGGGGGACTACAATGAGCAGTTCTTC
NA	NA	TRBV15	TRBJ2-2	CATSSRHGVSGELFF	TGTGCCACCAGCAGTAGACACGGTGTGTCCGGGGAGCTGTTTTTT
NA	NA	TRBV5-4	TRBJ2-3	CASSLYGGADTQYF	TGTGCCAGCAGCTTGTATGGTGGCGCAGATACGCAGTATTTT
NA	TRBD2	TRBV25-1	TRBJ2-3	CASSDTSGGTDTQYF	TGTGCCAGCAGTGATACTAGCGGGGGCACAGATACGCAGTATTTT
NA	NA	TRBV7-2	TRBJ2-7	CASSPQLSSSYEQYF	TGTGCCAGCAGCCCACAGCTATCAAGCTCCTACGAGCAGTACTTC
NA	NA	TRBV30	TRBJ2-7	CAWTRGYEQYF	TGTGCCTGGACCCGGGGGTACGAGCAGTACTTC
NA	NA	TRBV19	TRBJ2-7	CASSMRGLNEQYF	TGTGCCAGTAGTATGCGGGGACTCAACGAGCAGTACTTC
NA	NA	TRBV7-2	TRBJ2-6	CASSLISGSGANVLTF	TGTGCCAGCAGCTTAATTTCCGGCTCTGGGGCCAACGTCCTGACTTTC
NA	NA	TRBV9	TRBJ2-5	CASSVDPGQETQYF	TGTGCCAGCAGCGTAGATCCAGGGCAAGAGACCCAGTACTTC
NA	TRBD1	TRBV7-3	TRBJ1-2	CASSSTGNYGYTF	TGTGCCAGCAGCTCGACAGGGAACTATGGCTACACCTTC
NA	NA	TRBV19	TRBJ1-1	CASTRAHGTEAFF	TGTGCCAGTACCAGGGCCCATGGGACTGAAGCTTTCTTT
NA	TRBD2	TRBV5-1	TRBJ2-3	CASSPLAGVTDTQYF	TGCGCCAGCTCCCCCCTAGCGGGGGTCACAGATACGCAGTATTTT
NA	NA	TRBV9	TRBJ1-6	CASSVGNYNSPLHF	TGTGCCAGCAGCGTAGGCAACTATAATTCACCCCTCCACTTT
NA	TRBD1	TRBV29-1	TRBJ2-1	CSVGQGWVDNEQFF	TGCAGCGTTGGACAGGGCTGGGTCGACAATGAGCAGTTCTTC
once	NA	TRBV25-1	TRBJ2-5	CASSEARVLETQYF	TGTGCCAGCAGTGAGGCCCGAGTCTTAGAGACCCAGTACTTC
NA	NA	TRBV27	TRBJ2-2	CASSLGFANTGELFF	TGTGCCAGCAGTTTGGGATTCGCGAACACCGGGGAGCTGTTTTTT